One and the same sample provided the 23 T cell receptor beta chains below, sequenced in a study of Graves' ophthalmopathy and Graves' hyperthyroidism. The authors amplified TCR beta CDR3 regions from RNA transcripts. RT-PCR was first run with HTBI primers, then multiplex PCR in a second round. One entry per CDR3 protein, called by TCRdb with MiXCR from the multiplex PCR reads. Here the sample spans 900,000 to 1,200,000 distinct CDR3 sequences, 36% being singletons. The source material was peripheral blood or thyroid tissue (not recorded which). The receptors come from an adult man with Graves' hyperthyroidism.

The chain uses TRBV7-2 and TRBJ2-5; 9 nucleotides line up with TRBD1. CDR1 and CDR2 (germline): SGHTA, FQGNSA. The CDR3 sequence is 15 residues long. The V gene end was trimmed by 4 bases and the J gene end by 13 bases; junction bases not matched to a gene: 16. CDR3 DNA: TGTGCCAGCAGCTCAGGGACAGGGACCTACTACGAGCGGTACTTC. This sequence encodes CASSSGTGTYYERYF.

In the case of this clonotype: A much larger clone lies a single base off, so this may be a read error. No conserved phenylalanine or tryptophan ends this CDR3, so it is likely a read error. V usage is TRBV7-9 and J usage is TRBJ1-1; 9 bases are shared with TRBD1. J was trimmed by 6 bases and V by 1 base; bases with no gene match: 6. Looked up from germline, CDR1 is SEHNR and CDR2 is FQNEAQ (reference sequence). This CDR3 is 15 amino acids long. This chain's CDR3 is CASSLGGQGGAEAFL. DNA of the CDR3: TGTGCCAGCAGCTTAGGGGGACAGGGTGGCGCTGAAGCTTTCCTT.

Only a few counts were recorded for this clonotype. The gene calls are TRBV15 and TRBJ1-2; 12 nucleotides match TRBD1. Trimming took 3 bases from V and 2 from J; bases not matched to a gene: 4. CDR3 length: 16 amino acids. CDR1 is LNHNV, CDR2 YYDKDF, per germline (reference sequence). CDR3 nucleotides: TGTGCCACCAGCAGCTTGGGGACAGGGGGCAACTATGGCTACACCTTC. Its translation is CATSSLGTGGNYGYTF.

This clonotype was found many times. The chain combines TRBV7-8 with TRBJ2-7, with D unclear. V was shortened by 5 bases and J by 5 bases, with 10 bases between the two germline ends. In germline, CDR1 is SGHVS, CDR2 FQNEAQ. The CDR3 covers 12 residues. The CDR3 here is CASSLNRNEQYF. As DNA, the CDR3 is TGTGCCAGCAGCCTTAATCGTAACGAGCAGTACTTC. The whole variable domain, filled in from reference TRBV7-8 and TRBJ2-7, reads GAGVSQSPRYKVAKRGQDVALRCDPISGHVSLFWYQQALGQGPEFLTYFQNEAQLDKSGLPSDRFFAERPEGSVSTLKIQRTQQEDSAVYLCASSLNRNEQYFGPGTRLTVT.

This clonotype was detected only a few times. This chain links TRBV9 with TRBJ2-7; D may be TRBD1 (6 bases). Germline V CDR1 and CDR2: SGDLS, YYNGEE. The CDR3 totals 14 residues. V gave up 3 bases and J gave up 0 bases, with 10 bases separating them. The CDR3 DNA sequence: TGTGCCAGCAGCGCCGGACAGCGCTCCTACGAGCAGTACTTC. Amino acid sequence: CASSAGQRSYEQYF.

V is TRBV6-1 and J is TRBJ2-7; 7 bases map to TRBD1. V gave up 6 bases and J gave up 2 bases; unmatched junction bases: 10. This CDR3 spans 15 amino acids. Per the germline V gene, CDR1 is MNHNS and CDR2 is SASEGT. The CDR3 reads CASRTSTGTPYEQYF. The CDR3 DNA is TGTGCCAGCAGGACCTCGACAGGGACCCCCTACGAGCAGTACTTC.

This clonotype was observed at least ten times. The gene calls are TRBV12-3 or TRBV12-4 and TRBJ1-1; D is unclear. The CDR3 extends over 11 amino acids. The V gene lost 6 bases and the J gene lost 6 bases, with 8 bases spanning the gap. The CDR3 DNA sequence: TGTGCCAGCAGATCAGGAGCTGAAGCTTTCTTT. Amino acid sequence: CASRSGAEAFF.

This clonotype was found many times. The chain is built from TRBV10-3 and TRBJ2-2; 8 nucleotides match TRBD2. Germline lookup yields CDR1 ENHRY and CDR2 SYGVKD. Unmatched junction bases numbered 8, after V lost 11 bases and J lost 6 bases. This CDR3 contains 13 residues. The CDR3, as DNA: TGTGCCTCCGGACTAGCAGCGCCCGGGGAGCTGTTTTTT. Protein sequence: CASGLAAPGELFF.

J is TRBJ2-3 and V is TRBV7-2; D is ambiguous. This CDR3 is built from 14 residues. Germline-derived CDR1 and CDR2 are SGHTA and FQGNSA. The V and J ends lost 1 base and 4 bases respectively, with 9 bases between them. In DNA, the CDR3 is TGTGCCAGCAGCTTAGACCTCGGTTCAGATACGCAGTATTTT. Translation: CASSLDLGSDTQYF.

The gene calls are TRBV10-3 and TRBJ2-5; 8 bases fit TRBD1. Per germline, CDR1 ENHRY and CDR2 SYGVKD. The J segment lost 3 bases and the V segment lost 11 bases, leaving 8 bases of the junction unmatched. The CDR3 sequence is 13 residues long. The CDR3 spells CASMDRAEETQYF. The DNA for the CDR3 is TGTGCCTCGATGGACAGGGCTGAAGAGACCCAGTACTTC.

This clonotype was recorded many times. The chain combines TRBV7-3 with TRBJ2-5; tentatively, D is TRBD2 (6 bases). Germline V gene data show CDR1 as SGHTA and CDR2 as FQGTGA. The V gene lost 0 bases and the J gene lost 10 bases, with 18 bases spanning the gap. CDR3 length: 15 residues. Here the CDR3 reads CASSLTFSSSGSQYF. Written as DNA, the CDR3 is TGTGCCAGCAGCTTAACATTCTCCAGTTCCGGGAGCCAGTACTTC.

This clonotype was seen repeatedly, ten times or more. The chain is built from TRBV20-1 and TRBJ1-5; D possibly corresponds to TRBD1 (6 bases). Germline values: CDR1 DFQATT, CDR2 SNEGSKA (reference sequence). V was pared by 2 bases and J by 5 bases, with 13 bases between. CDR3 length: 14 amino acids. CDR3 in DNA: TGCAGTGCTAGACCCAATAGGGGGGATCAGCCCCAGCATTTT. Its protein is CSARPNRGDQPQHF.

V is TRBV20-1 and J is TRBJ1-6; D is uncertain. The germline CDR1 and CDR2 sequences are DFQATT and SNEGSKA (reference sequence). Between the trimmed V and J ends, which lost 2 bases and 9 bases, there was a span of 8 bases. This CDR3 is built from 12 residues. Written as DNA, the CDR3 is TGCAGTGCTAGATCCCCGGTTTCACCCCTCCACTTT. Translation gives CSARSPVSPLHF.

This clonotype was observed many times. V is TRBV7-2 and J is TRBJ2-5; the D gene is possibly TRBD1 (5 bases). The V and J ends lost 7 bases and 5 bases respectively, with 20 bases between them. The CDR3 sequence is 15 residues long. CDR1 is SGHTA, CDR2 FQGNSA, per germline. The CDR3 sequence: CASTLTSEGVETQYF. DNA for the CDR3: TGTGCCAGCACCCTAACTTCCGAAGGGGTGGAGACCCAGTACTTC.

This clonotype has more than one count but fewer than ten. The chain joins TRBV29-1 to TRBJ2-2; tentatively, D is TRBD2 (5 bases). Trimming cost V 3 bases and J 4 bases, with 9 bases left between them. Germline V CDR1 and CDR2: SQVTM, ANQGSEA. The length of the CDR3 is 13 residues. The CDR3 DNA follows: TGCAGCGTTGATGGGGAGTTCACCGGGGAGCTGTTTTTT. Protein: CSVDGEFTGELFF.

The chain combines TRBV29-1 with TRBJ1-3; D might be TRBD1 (6 bases). CDR1 and CDR2 (germline): SQVTM, ANQGSEA. Between the trimmed V and J ends, which lost 3 bases and 8 bases, there was a span of 20 bases. The CDR3 runs 15 residues. CDR3 amino acids: CSVDRRGNYGYTIYF. In nucleotides, the CDR3 is TGCAGCGTTGACAGGAGGGGGAACTATGGCTACACCATATATTTT.

This clonotype was counted a few times. The V gene is TRBV10-3, the J gene TRBJ2-7, with 8 bases lining up with TRBD1. Looked up from germline, CDR1 is ENHRY and CDR2 is SYGVKD. The CDR3 runs 13 residues. Losses at the gene ends were 7 bases for V and 6 bases for J; bases not matched to a gene: 8. The CDR3, as DNA: TGTGCCATCACCCTGGACAGGGATGGCGAGCAGTACTTC. This encodes CAITLDRDGEQYF.

The chain couples TRBV10-3 to TRBJ2-5; 7 positions match TRBD2. The germline V gene encodes CDR1 ENHRY and CDR2 SYGVKD. CDR3 length: 12 amino acids. J was trimmed by 5 bases and V by 11 bases; bases with no gene match: 8. The CDR3 is CAARGEGETQYF. Here the CDR3 DNA reads TGTGCCGCCCGGGGGGAAGGGGAGACCCAGTACTTC.

A remark on this clonotype: A read error may explain this, as a much larger clone is one base away. This chain uses TRBV20-1 with TRBJ1-2; 10 bases agree with TRBD1. Germline V gene sequence: CDR1 DFQATT, CDR2 SNEGSKA (reference sequence). The trim removed 5 bases at V and 5 bases at J, leaving 11 bases unmatched. The CDR3 sequence is 15 residues long. The CDR3 nucleotides read TGCAGTGCTGAGGGGACAGGGGAAGATCGGTATGGCTACACCTTC. It codes for CSAEGTGEDRYGYTF.

About this clonotype itself: This clone may be a read error of a much larger clone one base away. V usage is TRBV27 and J usage is TRBJ1-2; TRBD1 is a possible D gene (6 bases). Trimming removed 10 bases from V and 9 bases from J, with 15 bases in between. Germline assignment: CDR1 MNHEY and CDR2 SMNVEV (reference sequence). This CDR3 is built from 11 residues. The CDR3 nucleotides are TGTGCCATCCACGAGGGGGGGCGCTACACCTTC. It is translated as CAIHEGGRYTF.

This clonotype was detected only a few times. This chain joins TRBV20-1 and TRBJ2-5, with D perhaps TRBD2 (6 bases). Trimming removed 0 bases from V and 5 bases from J, with 19 bases in between. Germline CDR1 and CDR2: DFQATT and SNEGSKA (reference sequence). The CDR3 sequence is 16 residues long. The CDR3 nucleotides are TGCAGTGCTAGAGATTTACTAGCAAGAGAATCGGAGACCCAGTACTTC. Encoded protein: CSARDLLARESETQYF.

This clonotype was seen repeatedly, ten times or more. The chain is built from TRBV29-1 and TRBJ1-3, with a possible D match to TRBD1 (5 bases). Germline lookup yields CDR1 SQVTM and CDR2 ANQGSEA. V dropped 7 bases and J dropped 0 bases, with 16 bases sitting between them. CDR3 length equals 15 residues. The CDR3 sequence: CSASDSQSSGNTIYF. The DNA for the CDR3 is TGCAGCGCATCCGACAGCCAGAGCTCTGGAAACACCATATATTTT.

The chain recombines TRBV7-9 with TRBJ2-7; 10 positions agree with TRBD1. The CDR3 consists of 15 residues. J gave up 3 bases and V 6 bases, and 8 bases lay outside the gene matches. Germline V gene sequence: CDR1 SEHNR, CDR2 FQNEAQ (reference sequence). The CDR3 DNA reads as TGTGCCAGCAGTTACGACAGGGGGCACCTCTACGAGCAGTACTTC. Encoded protein: CASSYDRGHLYEQYF.